A single sample gave rise to the 24 T cell receptor beta chains below, sequenced in a study of tumor-infiltrating lymphocytes in primary liver carcinoma. Starting material for RNA and DNA co-extraction consisted of about 20-32 mg of unsorted bulk tissue. The input was roughly 0.5 ug total RNA; TCR beta cDNA was made from it with a constant-region primer. Three rounds of nested multiplex PCR with slightly modified ARM-PCR produced TCR beta libraries. For roughly 10 cycles apiece, the opening two PCR rounds ran with TRBV1-TRBV30 forward primers and a C-beta reverse primer. MiXCR, run by TCRdb on the multiplex PCR reads, gives a single entry per CDR3 protein. The sample lists more than 40,000 distinct CDR3 sequences, around 64% occurring once. Sequencing was carried out using liver tumor tissue from sampling region 5. Subset denoted: tumor region T5, tumor centre. All receptors derive from a middle-aged man with primary liver carcinoma and hepatitis B virus infection.

The chain couples TRBV6-5 to TRBJ1-2, with 9 bases fitting TRBD1. Germline CDR1 and CDR2: MNHEY and SVGAGI. This CDR3 is built from 14 residues. J gave up 14 bases and V 10 bases, and 20 bases lay outside the gene matches. The CDR3 reads CAISDRGKNYGHTF. The CDR3 DNA reads as TGTGCCATTTCGGACAGGGGAAAAAACTATGGCCATACCTTC.

In this sample, this clonotype turned up a few times. This chain joins TRBV20-1 and TRBJ2-1; 8 bases line up with TRBD2. The V gene's germline CDR1 is DFQATT and CDR2 SNEGSKA (reference sequence). V lost 6 bases and J lost 8; bases outside the gene matches: 15. The CDR3 is 15 amino acids. CDR3 amino acids: CSASDGREGLDEQFF. The CDR3 nucleotides read TGCAGTGCCTCGGACGGGAGGGAGGGCCTGGATGAGCAGTTCTTC.

On this clonotype itself: At one boundary the junction diverges from the germline segment, which might be a read error. The DNA for the CDR3 is TGTGCCAGCGGCTTAAGGGGACAGGGGCCCCGCGAGCAGTACTTC. Amino acid sequence: CASGLRGQGPREQYF. The chain has TRBV11-2 and TRBJ2-7; 10 nucleotides match TRBD1. CDR1 is SGHAT and CDR2 is FQNNGV in the germline V gene. This CDR3 contains 15 residues.

There are many counts of this clonotype. Written as DNA, the CDR3 is TGTGCCAGTAGGAGGTTAGGCGAAAAACTGTTTTTT. The encoded protein is CASRRLGEKLFF. The chain combines TRBV13 with TRBJ1-4; D unclear. The V gene lost 9 bases and the J gene lost 8 bases, with 13 bases spanning the gap. Looked up from germline, CDR1 is PRHDT and CDR2 is FYEKMQ (reference sequence). This CDR3 is built from 12 residues.

Ten or more counts support this clonotype. The chain uses TRBV6-1 and TRBJ1-2; TRBD1 matches at 7 bases. V lost 6 bases and J lost 0; bases outside the gene matches: 10. The CDR3 totals 16 residues. Germline V gives CDR1 MNHNS, CDR2 SASEGT. CDR3 region: CASRTRTGVSNYGYTF. The CDR3 region has the DNA TGTGCCAGCAGGACCCGGACAGGAGTTTCTAACTATGGCTACACCTTC.

A note on this clonotype: Germline is not matched at one junction end, which may reflect a read error. The J gene is TRBJ2-3, the V gene TRBV11-1; D could derive from TRBD1 or TRBD2 (5 bases each). From germline, CDR1 is SGHAT and CDR2 FQDESV (reference sequence). The CDR3 is made up of 16 amino acids. Here the CDR3 DNA reads TGTGCCAGCAGCCTCAGGGCTAGCACACAAACAGATACGCAATATTTT. It encodes CASSLRASTQTDTQYF.

The chain joins TRBV6-6 to TRBJ2-7; tentatively, D is TRBD1 or TRBD2 (6 bases each). Per germline, CDR1 MNHNY and CDR2 SVGAGI (reference sequence). Trimming removed 10 bases at V and 3 bases at J, with 19 bases between. This CDR3 has 14 residues. Here the CDR3 DNA reads TGTGCCATCGGGGGACATCAACATTTCTACGAGCAGTACTTC. Protein sequence: CAIGGHQHFYEQYF.

The V gene is TRBV29-1, the J gene TRBJ1-5; D not certain. Germline V CDR1 and CDR2: SQVTM, ANQGSEA. The CDR3 length is 15 residues. CDR3 DNA sequence: TGCAGTGTCGCGACCGGGCGTGGTAACATTCAGCCCCAGCATTTT. The encoded protein is CSVATGRGNIQPQHF.

This chain joins TRBV6-5 and TRBJ2-7, with 9 bases matching TRBD1. Germline-derived CDR1 and CDR2 are MNHEY and SVGAGI. This CDR3 has 17 residues. After removal of 0 bases from V and 10 bases from J, the junction contained 16 bases not matched to a gene. DNA of the CDR3: TGTGCCAGCAGTTACTCGTACGACCGGACAGGGGCATTCTCTCAGTACTTC. It translates to CASSYSYDRTGAFSQYF.

The chain is built from TRBV11-2 and TRBJ1-1; D possibly corresponds to TRBD1 (5 bases). The CDR3 runs 16 residues. V shed 5 bases and J shed 7 bases, with 23 bases lying between them. Germline CDR1 SGHAT, CDR2 FQNNGV. As DNA, the CDR3 is TGTGCCAGCAGCCCTCTTTGGGTAGCGGGGGTTGATGAAGCTTTCTTT. Its translation: CASSPLWVAGVDEAFF.

The chain carries TRBV29-1 and TRBJ2-1; the D gene is possibly TRBD1 (5 bases). In germline, CDR1 is SQVTM, CDR2 ANQGSEA. This CDR3 region has 13 residues. Trimming pared 4 bases from V and 10 bases from J, leaving 17 bases between. CDR3 bases: TGCAGCGTTGGGGGCACACACTACATCGAGCAGTTCTTC. Translation gives CSVGGTHYIEQFF.

About this clonotype: This likely comes from a read error, as the CDR3 has no conserved phenylalanine or tryptophan at its end. No DNA is shown, since the ends of the CDR3 on it are uncertain; the CDR3 is the one TCRdb lists. The chain employs TRBV10-3 and TRBJ2-2. Germline V gene lookup returns CDR1 ENHRY and CDR2 SYGVKD. The CDR3 is 14 amino acids long, termini counted. This CDR3 reads CAIRFAGNTGERFY.

As for this clonotype: A junction end diverges from the germline sequence, so it may reflect a read error. The J gene is TRBJ1-4, the V gene TRBV4-1; D call uncertain. This CDR3 spans 16 amino acids. Germline V gene data show CDR1 as MGHRA and CDR2 as YSYEKL. The DNA for the CDR3 is TGCGCCAGCAGCCAAGTCCCCGGGGAATCTAAAGAAAAACTGTTTTTT. Protein sequence: CASSQVPGESKEKLFF.

This clonotype has a handful of counts. The junction and the germline gene differ at one end; a read error may be behind it. The CDR3 DNA reads TGCGCCAGCAGCCAAGGGCGACACTACGAGCAGTGCTTC. Translated: CASSQGRHYEQCF. The rearrangement joins TRBV4-1 to TRBJ2-7; D remains unclear. The CDR3 length is 13 residues. CDR1 and CDR2 from the germline V gene are MGHRA and YSYEKL.

A few counts support this clonotype. The chain combines TRBV7-6 with TRBJ1-4, with D uncertain. Germline CDR1 and CDR2: SGHVS and FNYEAQ. The CDR3 runs 12 residues. Trimming left V 4 bases short and J 11 bases short, with 11 bases between. The DNA for the CDR3 is TGTGCCAGCAGCTCACATATTGGGAAACTGTTTTTT. Protein sequence: CASSSHIGKLFF.

The chain joins TRBV6-1 to TRBJ2-2; tentative D call: TRBD2 (6 bases). Per germline, CDR1 MNHNS and CDR2 SASEGT. With 5 bases removed from V and 14 bases from J, the gap between germline ends came to 18 bases. The CDR3 is 13 amino acids. CDR3 sequence (DNA): TGTGCCAGCAGTCCAAGCGGTGCCGGGGGACTGTTTTTT. Protein: CASSPSGAGGLFF.

This chain connects TRBV10-2 to TRBJ2-5; D is unclear. The CDR3 covers 13 residues. Trimming took 5 bases from V and 4 from J, leaving 11 bases between them. Germline V gives CDR1 WSHSY, CDR2 SAAADI. CDR3 DNA sequence: TGCGCCAGCAGTAAAGCTAGGCGAGAGACCCAGTACTTC. As protein: CASSKARRETQYF.

About this clonotype itself: The junction departs from germline at one end; a sequencing error may be responsible. The chain couples TRBV13 to TRBJ1-4; maybe TRBD1 (5 bases). This CDR3 is built from 13 residues. Looked up from germline, CDR1 is PRHDT and CDR2 is FYEKMQ (reference sequence). This CDR3 is CASKGSTVGKLVF. In nucleotides, the CDR3 is TGTGCCAGCAAGGGGTCTACGGTGGGAAAACTGGTTTTT. The whole variable domain, filled in from reference TRBV13 and TRBJ1-4, reads AAGVIQSPRHLIKEKRETATLKCYPIPRHDTVYWYQQGPGQDPQFLISFYEKMQSDKGSIPDRFSAQQFSDYHSELNMSSLELGDSALYFCASKGSTVGKLVFGSGTQLSVL.

The chain recombines TRBV29-1 with TRBJ1-2; 8 bases are a match to TRBD1. CDR3 length equals 12 residues. Per the germline V gene, CDR1 is SQVTM and CDR2 is ANQGSEA. CDR3 in DNA: TGCAGTGCTTCGGACAGGGTCGATGGCTACACCTTC. It yields the protein CSASDRVDGYTF.

CDR3 DNA sequence: TGTGCCATCAGCGGGACTCGACAGGAGGCGGCCGGGGAGACCCAGTACTTC. It specifies CAISGTRQEAAGETQYF. The gene calls are TRBV10-3 and TRBJ2-5; D tentatively fits TRBD1 or TRBD2 (6 bases each). The V end was cut by 6 bases, the J end by 5 bases, with 25 bases between. CDR3 size: 17 residues. CDR1 is ENHRY, CDR2 SYGVKD, per germline.

As regards this clonotype: A much larger clone sits a single nucleotide away, making a read error possible. The V and J genes are TRBV5-1 and TRBJ2-3, with D maybe TRBD2 (5 bases). CDR3 size: 15 residues. The ends were cut back, 0 bases at V and 7 bases at J, with 15 bases in the middle. Germline CDR1 is SGHRS and CDR2 is YFSETQ. CDR3 loop: CASSLGTSQPNTQYF. The CDR3 DNA is TGCGCCAGCAGCTTGGGGACTTCCCAACCAAATACGCAGTATTTT.

This clonotype was detected many times. The chain has TRBV2 and TRBJ1-5; possible D gene TRBD1, 5 bases. The CDR3 spans 13 residues. The germline CDR1 and CDR2 sequences are SNHLY and FYNNEI. The ends were cut back, 4 bases at V and 5 bases at J, with 9 bases in the middle. In DNA, the CDR3 is TGTGCCAGCAGTGTTCAGGGTTATCAGCCCCAGCATTTT. This sequence encodes CASSVQGYQPQHF.

This clonotype has just a few counts. The junction departs from the called germline gene at one end, perhaps through a read error. This CDR3 reads CASSAGTSGKQGTQYF. The CDR3 region has the DNA TGTGCCAGCAGCGCCGGGACTAGCGGGAAACAAGGGACCCAGTACTTC. The V call is TRBV2, the J call TRBJ2-5, with 13 bases identical to TRBD2. Germline CDR1 reads SNHLY; CDR2 reads FYNNEI. The CDR3 covers 16 residues.

Remarks on this clonotype: A much larger clone lies a single base off, so this may be a read error. The CDR3 end shows no conserved phenylalanine or tryptophan, and so a read error is likely. The chain carries TRBV12-3 or TRBV12-4 and TRBJ2-5; 16 positions agree with TRBD2. This CDR3 has 16 residues. The CDR3 coding sequence is TGTGTCAGCAGTCCCGGGACTAGCGGGAGGGAAGAGACCCAGTACCTC. Its protein is CVSSPGTSGREETQYL.